The 26 T cell receptor beta chains below come from one sample, sequenced in a study of shared clonotypes between healthy human individuals. Here immunoSEQ multiplex PCR was the method, and the copy in TCRdb shows in-frame clones only, minus some. The table lists about 2 million clones, about 95% of them singletons, with roughly 0.13% in the top ten. Sequencing used naive CD4+ T cells sorted from blood. Documented subset: CD45RA+ positively selected. Source of these receptors: a man aged 18 to 29 in good health.

The gene calls are TRBV9 and TRBJ2-3; D is possibly TRBD1 (6 bases). The V gene lost 3 bases and the J gene lost 4 bases, with 15 bases spanning the gap. This CDR3 comprises 15 residues. Germline lookup yields CDR1 SGDLS and CDR2 YYNGEE. CDR3 amino acids: CASSAYIPGADTQYF. The CDR3 region has the DNA TGTGCCAGCAGCGCCTACATTCCAGGGGCAGATACGCAGTATTTT.

This CDR3 is CASSLEPLASETQYF. CDR3 DNA: TGTGCCAGCTCACTTGAGCCACTAGCGTCAGAGACCCAGTACTTC. The rearrangement joins TRBV5-4 to TRBJ2-5; 7 bases agree with TRBD2. Unmatched junction bases numbered 13, after V lost 7 bases and J lost 4 bases. The length of the CDR3 is 15 residues. The V gene's germline CDR1 is SGHNT and CDR2 YYREEE (reference sequence).

V gene TRBV7-9 combines with J gene TRBJ1-1; TRBD1 aligns across 7 bases. In germline, CDR1 is SEHNR, CDR2 FQNEAQ (reference sequence). V shed 5 bases and J 10 bases; nucleotides not matched to a gene: 10. The CDR3 runs 13 residues. The CDR3 is CASSEQGGLPAFF. The DNA for the CDR3 is TGTGCCAGCAGCGAACAAGGGGGCTTACCAGCTTTCTTT.

Notes on this clone: The same CDR3 is also encoded by other DNA sequences in this sample. The chain combines TRBV29-1 with TRBJ1-1, with unresolved D. Trimming removed 4 bases from V and 3 bases from J, with 3 bases in between. CDR1 is SQVTM, CDR2 ANQGSEA, per germline. The CDR3 contains 10 residues. This chain's CDR3 is CSVGDTEAFF. In DNA, the CDR3 is TGCAGCGTTGGCGACACTGAAGCTTTCTTT.

The chain links TRBV5-5 to TRBJ1-2; D ambiguous. Trimming took off 1 base at V and 8 bases at J, with 15 bases between the two ends. CDR1 is SGHKS and CDR2 is YYEKEE in the germline V gene (reference sequence). The CDR3 loop spans 14 amino acids. In nucleotides, the CDR3 is TGTGCCAGCAGCTTGTTAACTGGAGCAGAAGGCTACACCTTC. This translates into CASSLLTGAEGYTF.

The genes are TRBV2 and TRBJ2-1; D possibly uses TRBD1 or TRBD2 (5 bases each). Deletions cut 6 bases from V and 7 bases from J, with 13 bases between. This CDR3 spans 13 amino acids. From germline, CDR1 is SNHLY and CDR2 FYNNEI. Here the CDR3 DNA reads TGTGCCAGCAGCCGGGACGTCTTGAATGAGCAGTTCTTC. Its protein is CASSRDVLNEQFF.

The rearrangement uses TRBV6-5 and TRBJ2-1, with a tentative D call TRBD1 (5 bases). The CDR3 is 12 amino acids. The germline CDR1 and CDR2 sequences are MNHEY and SVGAGI. V was clipped by 3 bases and J by 8 bases, with 8 bases between them. CDR3 region: CASSYWGYEQFF. The CDR3 coding sequence is TGTGCCAGCAGTTATTGGGGCTATGAGCAGTTCTTC.

This chain joins TRBV25-1 and TRBJ2-7; D gene unclear. Germline loops: CDR1 MGHDK, CDR2 SYGVNS. V lost 1 base to trimming and J lost 4 bases, with 8 bases between them. The CDR3 runs to 13 residues. CDR3 loop: CASSELRSYEQYF. For the CDR3, the DNA is TGTGCCAGCAGTGAATTGAGGAGTTACGAGCAGTACTTC.

V gene TRBV4-1 combines with J gene TRBJ1-5; the D is unclear. From germline, CDR1 is MGHRA and CDR2 YSYEKL. The CDR3 sequence is 16 residues long. The germline V and J ends were trimmed by 0 bases and 3 bases, with 12 bases remaining between them. CDR3 protein: CASSQEAPPLNQPQHF. The CDR3 DNA is TGCGCCAGCAGCCAAGAGGCCCCCCCGCTCAATCAGCCCCAGCATTTT.

The J gene is TRBJ2-7, the V gene TRBV29-1, with 7 bases identical to TRBD2. V lost 7 bases to trimming and J lost 7 bases; unmatched junction nucleotides: 10. This CDR3 is built from 12 residues. Germline lookup yields CDR1 SQVTM and CDR2 ANQGSEA. The CDR3 DNA reads as TGCAGCGCCGGCAGCGGGACGGGAGAGCAGTACTTC. It translates to CSAGSGTGEQYF.

The rearrangement links TRBV30 to TRBJ2-7; the D gene is possibly TRBD1 (6 bases). The germline CDR1 and CDR2 sequences are GTSNPN and SVGIG (reference sequence). V was cut by 0 bases and J by 3 bases, with 12 bases left in between. This CDR3 is 14 amino acids long. CDR3 region: CAWSVKQGYYEQYF. The CDR3 DNA is TGTGCCTGGAGTGTAAAACAGGGATACTACGAGCAGTACTTC.

The V gene is TRBV5-4, the J gene TRBJ1-1; D unclear. Germline values: CDR1 SGHNT, CDR2 YYREEE (reference sequence). CDR3 length equals 16 residues. V was pared by 4 bases and J by 0 bases, with 16 bases between. In nucleotides, the CDR3 is TGTGCCAGCAGCCCCCCAGTTGGGATTATGAACACTGAAGCTTTCTTT. Encoded protein: CASSPPVGIMNTEAFF.

This chain joins TRBV10-3 and TRBJ2-5, with D perhaps TRBD2 (7 bases). Per germline, CDR1 ENHRY and CDR2 SYGVKD. This CDR3 has 14 amino acids. V lost 3 bases and J 4 bases, leaving 12 bases between the germline ends. Here the CDR3 DNA reads TGTGCCATCAGTGATGGGGGGGGCCGAGAGACCCAGTACTTC. Protein sequence: CAISDGGGRETQYF.

V and J are TRBV28 and TRBJ2-7; 12 bases are a match to TRBD2. This CDR3 has 19 residues. The V gene's germline CDR1 is MDHEN and CDR2 SYDVKM. The V and J ends lost 3 bases and 7 bases, in that order; junction bases with no gene match: 19. For the CDR3, the DNA is TGTGCCAGCAGTTTTGTAAGGACTAGCGGGACCTCCCTCCGGGGGGAGCAGTACTTC. The encoded protein is CASSFVRTSGTSLRGEQYF.

The chain has TRBV27 and TRBJ2-7; 7 nucleotides line up with TRBD1. The CDR3 contains 14 residues. In germline, CDR1 is MNHEY, CDR2 SMNVEV (reference sequence). J gave up 2 bases and V 6 bases, and 7 bases lay outside the gene matches. For the CDR3, the DNA is TGTGCCAGCAGGGGGCCGGGACAGACCTACGAGCAGTACTTC. This encodes CASRGPGQTYEQYF.

The chain is built from TRBV30 and TRBJ2-7, with TRBD2 identical over 8 bases. Germline V CDR1 and CDR2: GTSNPN, SVGIG (reference sequence). V was clipped by 3 bases and J by 0 bases; unmatched bases: 7. This CDR3 contains 15 residues. CDR3 coding DNA: TGTGCCTGGAGACTAGCGGCCTTCTTCTCCTACGAGCAGTACTTC. This gives the protein CAWRLAAFFSYEQYF.

This rearrangement joins TRBV2 to TRBJ2-5; D gene ambiguous. CDR1 is SNHLY, CDR2 FYNNEI, per germline. This CDR3 is 13 amino acids long. Between the trimmed V and J ends, which lost 3 bases and 5 bases, there was a span of 10 bases. The CDR3 nucleotides read TGTGCCAGCAGTGACTGGGGTAGCGAGACCCAGTACTTC. Translation gives CASSDWGSETQYF.

The chain uses TRBV11-2 and TRBJ1-1; the match to TRBD1 covers 11 bases. Germline loops: CDR1 SGHAT, CDR2 FQNNGV. J was trimmed by 0 bases and V by 9 bases; bases with no gene match: 12. The CDR3 is 17 residues long. The CDR3 bases are TGTGCCAGTCGGCCGGGACAGGGGGGAAATTTGAACACTGAAGCTTTCTTT. Protein: CASRPGQGGNLNTEAFF.

The chain joins TRBV5-1 to TRBJ2-1; D may be TRBD2 (5 bases). V was clipped by 0 bases and J by 7 bases, with 11 bases between them. CDR3 size: 14 residues. The germline V gene has CDR1 SGHRS and CDR2 YFSETQ. The CDR3 loop reads CASSLESGWNEQFF. The CDR3, as DNA: TGCGCCAGCAGCTTGGAGTCGGGATGGAATGAGCAGTTCTTC.

The chain has TRBV6-6 and TRBJ1-4; 7 nucleotides match TRBD1. This CDR3 contains 16 residues. Per the germline V gene, CDR1 is MNHNY and CDR2 is SVGAGI (reference sequence). Unmatched junction bases numbered 15, after V lost 7 bases and J lost 7 bases. The CDR3 protein is CASTSGTAGGFEKLFF. As DNA, the CDR3 is TGTGCCAGCACCTCAGGGACAGCTGGGGGGTTTGAAAAACTGTTTTTT.

J is TRBJ1-6 and V is TRBV27; D not certain. The CDR3 loop spans 15 amino acids. Trimming stripped 6 bases from V and 5 bases from J, with 14 bases between. Germline CDR1 and CDR2: MNHEY and SMNVEV (reference sequence). The CDR3 spells CASSFLGRDNSPLHF. The CDR3 nucleotides read TGTGCCAGCAGCTTCTTGGGCAGAGATAATTCACCCCTCCACTTT.

V usage is TRBV14 and J usage is TRBJ2-7; 7 bases match TRBD1. The CDR3 extends over 13 amino acids. After removal of 4 bases from V and 5 bases from J, the junction contained 5 bases not matched to a gene. Germline CDR1 reads SGHDN; CDR2 reads FVKESK. The CDR3 is CASSPTGRHEQYF. The CDR3 DNA reads TGTGCCAGCAGCCCGACAGGGCGCCACGAGCAGTACTTC.

For this clone: Its ends do not fully match the called genes, so a read error is possible. V and J are TRBV7-9 and TRBJ1-5; D unclear. The CDR3 runs 16 residues. Germline V CDR1 and CDR2: SEHNR, FQNEAQ (reference sequence). CDR3 sequence (DNA): TGTGCCAGCACCTTAAGCAAGGTGGGGAGAGGGCAGCCCCAGCATTTT. Its translation: CASTLSKVGRGQPQHF.

The chain is built from TRBV19 and TRBJ2-2; 13 nucleotides align to TRBD2. Germline V gene lookup returns CDR1 LNHDA and CDR2 SQIVND (reference sequence). V lost 5 bases and J lost 7; bases outside the gene matches: 13. The CDR3 length is 18 residues. The CDR3 is CASSSPGLAGAPGGELFF. For the CDR3, the DNA is TGTGCCAGTAGTTCCCCTGGACTAGCGGGGGCACCAGGCGGGGAGCTGTTTTTT.

The chain has TRBV19 and TRBJ1-1, with 9 nucleotides matching TRBD1. CDR3 length equals 18 residues. The germline V gene has CDR1 LNHDA and CDR2 SQIVND (reference sequence). The V and J ends lost 9 bases and 2 bases, in that order; junction bases with no gene match: 19. In DNA form, the CDR3 reads TGTGCCAGCAGACTAATTGGACAGGGGTTCCCACGAAACACTGAAGCTTTCTTT. Translated, it gives CASRLIGQGFPRNTEAFF.

The CDR3 sequence is CASSLSGQGNEQYF. CDR3 DNA: TGCGCCAGCAGCCTATCGGGACAGGGAAACGAGCAGTACTTC. The chain links TRBV5-1 to TRBJ2-7; the match to TRBD1 covers 9 bases. CDR1 is SGHRS and CDR2 is YFSETQ in the germline V gene. The CDR3 spans 14 residues. V trimming: 4 bases; J trimming: 5 bases; junction bases outside the gene matches: 7.